Detailed here is one T cell receptor beta chain. Its antigen is undetermined. TCRdb passed the reads through MiXCR, listing each CDR3 protein once. The sample shows about 500,000 distinct CDR3 sequences, about 33% of them seen only once. The CDR3 sequence is 13 residues long. Trimming stripped 1 base from V and 11 bases from J, with 12 bases between. Per germline, CDR1 MNHNS and CDR2 SASEGT. These data belong to a study of T cell repertoires in cytomegalovirus infection. Study information: Recently identified HLA-C-restricted CMV epitopes and well-studied HLA-B-restricted CMV epitopes were used by the study. The public TCR beta signatures pointed to both CMV infection and matching HLA type.

Study-wide findings and caveats: CMV-specific TCR beta clonotypes restricted by HLA-C were the ones dominating the ex vivo response. Adding up the frequency of public TCR beta families identified people who carried CMV plus the relevant HLA.

The chain carries TRBV6-1 and TRBJ1-5; no definite D call. The material was cultured PBMCs, obtained from culture after CMV antigen stimulation. The source of this sequence is a human donor in good health (CMV status not recorded). Some clones in this sample may be carry-over from other donors' samples. The chain's CDR3 is CASSEDQVRAQHF. CDR3 DNA: TGTGCCAGCAGTGAAGACCAGGTCCGGGCCCAGCATTTT.